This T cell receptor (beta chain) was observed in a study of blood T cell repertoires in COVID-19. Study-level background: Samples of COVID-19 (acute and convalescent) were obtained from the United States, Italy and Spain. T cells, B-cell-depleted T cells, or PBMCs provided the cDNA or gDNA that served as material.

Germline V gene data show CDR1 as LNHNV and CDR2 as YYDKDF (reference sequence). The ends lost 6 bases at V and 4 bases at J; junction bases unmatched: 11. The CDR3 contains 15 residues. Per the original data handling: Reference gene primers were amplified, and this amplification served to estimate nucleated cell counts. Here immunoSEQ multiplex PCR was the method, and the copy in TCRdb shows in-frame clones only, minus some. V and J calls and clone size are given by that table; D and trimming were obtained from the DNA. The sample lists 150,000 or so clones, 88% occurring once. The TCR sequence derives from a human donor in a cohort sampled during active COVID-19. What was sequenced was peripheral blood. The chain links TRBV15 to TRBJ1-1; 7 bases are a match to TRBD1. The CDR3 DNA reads TGTGCCACCAGGGGGGTAGACAAGGGGGCCACTGAAGCTTTCTTT. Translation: CATRGVDKGATEAFF.